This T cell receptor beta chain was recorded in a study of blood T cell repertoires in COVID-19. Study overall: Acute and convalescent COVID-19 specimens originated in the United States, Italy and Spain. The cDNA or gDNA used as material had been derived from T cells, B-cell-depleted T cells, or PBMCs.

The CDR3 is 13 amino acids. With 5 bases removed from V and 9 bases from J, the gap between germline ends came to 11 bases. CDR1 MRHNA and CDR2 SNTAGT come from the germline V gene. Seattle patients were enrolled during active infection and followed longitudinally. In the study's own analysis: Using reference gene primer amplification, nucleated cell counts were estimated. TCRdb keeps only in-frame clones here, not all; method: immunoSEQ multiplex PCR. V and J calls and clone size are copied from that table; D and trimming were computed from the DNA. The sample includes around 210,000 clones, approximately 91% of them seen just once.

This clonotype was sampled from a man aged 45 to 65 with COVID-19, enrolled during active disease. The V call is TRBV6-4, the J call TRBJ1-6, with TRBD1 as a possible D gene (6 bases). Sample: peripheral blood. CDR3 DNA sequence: TGTGCCAGCAGTCTAACAGGGAGTTCACCCCTCCACTTT. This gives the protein CASSLTGSSPLHF.